The rows below give T cell receptor beta chains drawn from one sample of a study of blood T cell repertoires in COVID-19. The data were produced by immunoSEQ multiplex PCR, yet TCRdb's version contains in-frame clones alone and is incomplete. The table shows roughly 430,000 clones, with roughly 84% occurring only once. Sequenced material: PBMCs or T cells enriched from blood (not recorded which). The receptors derive from a woman aged 18 to 35 who had been exposed to COVID-19. Both conserved end residues are part of each CDR3. A D gene is named only where the DNA matches it firmly.

CDR3nt: TGTGCCAGCAGCTTGGCCATGGGACAGGGGGACTATGGCTACACCTTC
CDR3aa: CASSLAMGQGDYGYTF
v_gene: TRBV5-4
d_gene: TRBD1
j_gene: TRBJ1-2

CDR3nt: TGTGCCAGCTCACCGAGCGGGACCCAGTACTTC
CDR3aa: CASSPSGTQYF
v_gene: TRBV18
d_gene: -
j_gene: TRBJ2-5

CDR3nt: TGTGCCAGCAGCTTAGTTGGGCAGGCGCACGGCGAGCAGTACTTC
CDR3aa: CASSLVGQAHGEQYF
v_gene: TRBV11-2
d_gene: -
j_gene: TRBJ2-7

CDR3nt: TGTGCCAGCAGTTTTACTCCCCCGGGGGGTGGAAGCACTGAAGCTTTCTTT
CDR3aa: CASSFTPPGGGSTEAFF
v_gene: TRBV27
d_gene: -
j_gene: TRBJ1-1

CDR3nt: TGTGCCAGCAGTTTACGTCTGTATGGCTACACCTTC
CDR3aa: CASSLRLYGYTF
v_gene: TRBV28
d_gene: -
j_gene: TRBJ1-2

CDR3nt: TGTGCCAGCTCTGGGGGGCTAGCGGGAGGCGACAATGAGCAGTTCTTC
CDR3aa: CASSGGLAGGDNEQFF
v_gene: TRBV2
d_gene: TRBD2
j_gene: TRBJ2-1

CDR3nt: TGTGCCAGTACCTCGGGAGGCACCTATAGCAATCAGCCCCAGCATTTT
CDR3aa: CASTSGGTYSNQPQHF
v_gene: TRBV19
d_gene: -
j_gene: TRBJ1-5

CDR3nt: TGTGCCAGCAGCTTAGAAGCGGGCCAGGGCAATCAGCCCCAGCATTTT
CDR3aa: CASSLEAGQGNQPQHF
v_gene: TRBV7-8
d_gene: -
j_gene: TRBJ1-5

CDR3nt: TGTGCCTGGAGTGTCGATTGGACACATAATTCACCCCTCCACTTT
CDR3aa: CAWSVDWTHNSPLHF
v_gene: TRBV30
d_gene: -
j_gene: TRBJ1-6

CDR3nt: TGTGCCTGGAGTGGACAGTTGAACACTGAAGCTTTCTTT
CDR3aa: CAWSGQLNTEAFF
v_gene: TRBV30
d_gene: -
j_gene: TRBJ1-1

CDR3nt: TGTGCCAGTAACCCTCGGACTAGCGGGGACCACAATGAGCAGTTCTTC
CDR3aa: CASNPRTSGDHNEQFF
v_gene: TRBV19
d_gene: TRBD2
j_gene: TRBJ2-1

CDR3nt: TGTGCCAGCAGTTTAACGGACATGGGCTACACCTTC
CDR3aa: CASSLTDMGYTF
v_gene: TRBV12-3/TRBV12-4
d_gene: -
j_gene: TRBJ1-2

CDR3nt: TGCGCCAGCAGCCGAGAGACAGGCAATGAAAAACTGTTTTTT
CDR3aa: CASSRETGNEKLFF
v_gene: TRBV4-3
d_gene: -
j_gene: TRBJ1-4